This T cell receptor (beta chain) is drawn from a study of Ad26.COV2.S vaccination and SARS-CoV-2 variants. Broader study findings: Analytic work on TCR breadth and depth might have understated the full extent of total T cell responses.

Generated by immunoSEQ multiplex PCR, the TCRdb table keeps only in-frame clones and is missing some. Here the sample spans around 450,000 clones, nearly 90% being singletons. Treatment defined: 15 to 20 received Ad26.COV2.S at low or high dose, single or two shots; several received placebo; per-sample allocation not given. Sample collection was performed on day 63 after the first vaccine or placebo injection. A word on this clone: Its target is unknown.

With 6 bases clipped from V and 8 bases from J, the junction kept 13 bases outside the gene matches. Germline-derived CDR1 and CDR2 are MDHEN and SYDVKM. CDR3 length: 15 residues. The chain has TRBV28 and TRBJ2-4, with 7 bases fitting TRBD1. Sequenced here: peripheral blood, sampled in a trial of Ad26.COV2.S vaccine versus placebo. The TCR originated in a person aged 18-65 years who received the Ad26.COV2.S COVID-19 vaccine or a placebo. The CDR3 sequence: CASSDTHRGVDIQYF. CDR3 coding DNA: TGTGCCAGCAGCGATACTCACAGGGGTGTGGACATTCAGTACTTC. The variable domain in full, completed from reference TRBV28 and TRBJ2-4, reads DVKVTQSSRYLVKRTGEKVFLECVQDMDHENMFWYRQDPGLGLRLIYFSYDVKMKEKGDIPEGYSVSREKKERFSLILESASTNQTSMYLCASSDTHRGVDIQYFGAGTRLSVL.